The clone carrying this TCR beta chain was picked up many times. Its antigen remains unknown. These data belong to a study of Graves' ophthalmopathy and Graves' hyperthyroidism. Study details: Peripheral blood was obtained at first diagnosis, ahead of any treatment. Study conclusions and caveats: Most thyroid clonotypes expanded beyond 0.001 frequency were also found in blood.

If patients had other autoimmune diseases, uncontrolled infections, pregnancy or lactation, they were excluded. PBMCs had their origin in fresh peripheral blood (roughly 10 ml). The study amplified TCR beta CDR3 regions using RNA transcripts. Second-round multiplex PCR came after first-round RT-PCR with HTBI primers. TCRdb reanalysed the multiplex PCR reads using MiXCR and keeps one entry per CDR3 protein. The data show some 390,000 distinct CDR3 sequences, with around 19% seen just once and more than 1.5% held by the top ten. Germline V gene data show CDR1 as DFQATT and CDR2 as SNEGSKA (reference sequence). The CDR3 covers 14 residues. J lost 4 bases, V lost 3 bases, and 0 bases had no gene match.

This chain connects TRBV20-1 to TRBJ2-1, with 13 bases lining up with TRBD2. This clonotype was obtained from a woman aged 18 to 35 with Graves' ophthalmopathy. Sequencing used peripheral blood. This CDR3 is CSARGLAGYNEQFF. The CDR3 DNA is TGCAGTGCTAGGGGACTAGCGGGGTACAATGAGCAGTTCTTC.